What follows are 10 T cell receptor beta chains derived from one specimen sequenced in a study of T-cell reconstitution after alpha-beta-depleted transplantation in children. TCRbeta library preparation incorporated unique molecular identifiers. One entry per CDR3 protein, called by TCRdb with MiXCR from the PCR reads. Of 450,000 to 600,000 distinct CDR3 sequences listed, about 10% were seen once; the top ten hold 2% to 2.5%. The input for sequencing was PBMCs, taken before TCRalphabeta/CD19-depleted stem cell transplant. Receptors originate from a child aged 2-9 years with inherited bone marrow failure, due to receive a stem cell transplant.

This clonotype was picked up many times. This chain uses TRBV29-1 with TRBJ2-7, with TRBD1 matching over 8 bases. The germline V gene encodes CDR1 SQVTM and CDR2 ANQGSEA. Trimming at V came to 0 bases and at J to 1 base, leaving 5 bases not matched to a gene. This CDR3 contains 15 residues. CDR3 bases: TGCAGCGTTGAAGATTGGGGGGACAGGTCCTACGAGCAGTACTTC. It is translated as CSVEDWGDRSYEQYF.

This clonotype was counted many times. The chain carries TRBV5-1 and TRBJ2-4; a weak D match, TRBD1 (6 bases). The CDR3 runs 14 residues. Between the trimmed V and J ends, which lost 0 bases and 8 bases, there was a span of 12 bases. Germline V gene lookup returns CDR1 SGHRS and CDR2 YFSETQ. CDR3 bases: TGCGCCAGCAGCTTGGCAGCAGGGGACGACATTCAGTACTTC. This translates into CASSLAAGDDIQYF.

This clonotype was counted many times. The V and J genes are TRBV4-3 and TRBJ2-2; TRBD1 is a possible D gene (6 bases). Per the germline V gene, CDR1 is LGHNA and CDR2 is YSLEER. This CDR3 spans 17 amino acids. V was clipped by 2 bases and J by 0 bases, with 13 bases between them. CDR3 protein: CASSQTWGRTNTGELFF. The CDR3, as DNA: TGCGCCAGCAGCCAAACCTGGGGGCGCACGAACACCGGGGAGCTGTTTTTT.

In its sample, this clonotype was seen many times. The gene calls are TRBV29-1 and TRBJ2-7; 7 bases are shared with TRBD2. This CDR3 contains 15 residues. Losses at the gene ends were 1 base for V and 0 bases for J; bases not matched to a gene: 6. Per germline, CDR1 SQVTM and CDR2 ANQGSEA. CDR3 sequence: CSVEVGGRGSYEQYF. CDR3 DNA sequence: TGCAGCGTTGAAGTGGGGGGGAGGGGCTCCTACGAGCAGTACTTC.

This clonotype has just a few counts. The V and J genes are TRBV15 and TRBJ2-1, with TRBD2 as a possible D gene (6 bases). Germline V gene data show CDR1 as LNHNV and CDR2 as YYDKDF (reference sequence). V was pared by 0 bases and J by 9 bases, with 12 bases between. The CDR3 runs 14 residues. The DNA of the CDR3 is TGTGCCACCAGCAGAGATTTGCTAGCGAGTGAGCAGTTCTTC. The encoded protein is CATSRDLLASEQFF.

This chain connects TRBV5-4 to TRBJ2-1, with 10 nucleotides matching TRBD2. CDR3 size: 16 residues. The germline V gene encodes CDR1 SGHNT and CDR2 YYREEE (reference sequence). The ends lost 0 bases at V and 4 bases at J; junction bases unmatched: 4. The DNA for the CDR3 is TGTGCCAGCAGCTTGGGGCTAGCGGGAGATTACAATGAGCAGTTCTTC. Translated: CASSLGLAGDYNEQFF.

This sequence joins TRBV27 and TRBJ2-7; D is uncertain. CDR1 and CDR2 (germline): MNHEY, SMNVEV (reference sequence). V was trimmed by 3 bases and J by 5 bases, leaving 11 bases between them. This CDR3 comprises 13 residues. CDR3 bases: TGTGCCAGCAGTTTGCGGAGTCCCCACGAGCAGTACTTC. This encodes CASSLRSPHEQYF.

This clonotype was picked up many times. The V call is TRBV4-2, the J call TRBJ2-1; D ambiguous. CDR1 and CDR2 from the germline V gene are LGHNA and YNFKEQ. CDR3 length: 12 amino acids. V dropped 0 bases and J dropped 4 bases, with 1 base sitting between them. CDR3 in amino acids: CASSQEYNEQFF. CDR3 sequence (DNA): TGTGCCAGCAGCCAAGAGTACAATGAGCAGTTCTTC.

This clonotype showed up many times. The V gene is TRBV24-1, the J gene TRBJ1-2, with D hard to call. The germline V gene has CDR1 KGHDR and CDR2 SFDVKD. The CDR3 spans 13 residues. V lost 3 bases, J lost 2 bases, and 6 bases lay in between. The CDR3 loop reads CATSDPENYGYTF. The CDR3 nucleotides are TGTGCCACCAGTGATCCGGAAAACTATGGCTACACCTTC.

This clonotype was observed many times. CDR3 region: CASSFDLNNHYEQYF. The CDR3 nucleotides are TGCGCCAGCAGCTTCGACCTAAATAACCACTACGAGCAGTACTTC. The J gene is TRBJ2-7, the V gene TRBV5-1, with unresolved D. Germline lookup yields CDR1 SGHRS and CDR2 YFSETQ. Between the trimmed V and J ends, which lost 2 bases and 3 bases, there was a span of 15 bases. The CDR3 sequence is 15 residues long.